The 3 T cell receptor beta chains below all came from one sample that was sequenced in a study of blood T cell repertoires in COVID-19. Repertoires were generated with immunoSEQ multiplex PCR, while TCRdb's copy carries only in-frame clones and drops some. The table shows 140,000 or so clones, with around nine tenths occurring only once. The specimen was peripheral blood. The receptors originated from a man aged 55 to 70 with active or convalescent COVID-19.

The chain uses TRBV6-5 and TRBJ1-1, with TRBD1 matching over 10 bases. The V segment lost 10 bases and the J segment 4 bases; nucleotides outside the gene matches: 12. Germline V gives CDR1 MNHEY, CDR2 SVGAGI. CDR3 length: 15 residues. The DNA of the CDR3 is TGTGCCACCTCGGACAGGGGGAGAGCGGGCACTGAAGCTTTCTTT. Translating it yields CATSDRGRAGTEAFF.

The CDR3 sequence is CASRRTGGASGELFF. The CDR3 DNA reads as TGTGCCAGCAGGCGGACAGGGGGGGCGTCCGGGGAGCTGTTTTTT. This sequence joins TRBV5-6 and TRBJ2-2; 10 positions agree with TRBD1. The V gene end was trimmed by 5 bases and the J gene end by 6 bases; junction bases not matched to a gene: 7. The length of the CDR3 is 15 residues. The germline V gene encodes CDR1 SGHDT and CDR2 YYEEEE.

This clone was recorded only once. CDR3 amino acids: CASSYDRTEKLFF. Here the CDR3 DNA reads TGTGCCAGCAGTTACGACAGGACCGAAAAACTGTTTTTT. The chain links TRBV6-5 to TRBJ1-4; a possible D gene is TRBD1 (6 bases). The germline V and J ends were trimmed by 2 bases and 8 bases, with 9 bases remaining between them. Germline CDR1 reads MNHEY; CDR2 reads SVGAGI. The length of the CDR3 is 13 residues.